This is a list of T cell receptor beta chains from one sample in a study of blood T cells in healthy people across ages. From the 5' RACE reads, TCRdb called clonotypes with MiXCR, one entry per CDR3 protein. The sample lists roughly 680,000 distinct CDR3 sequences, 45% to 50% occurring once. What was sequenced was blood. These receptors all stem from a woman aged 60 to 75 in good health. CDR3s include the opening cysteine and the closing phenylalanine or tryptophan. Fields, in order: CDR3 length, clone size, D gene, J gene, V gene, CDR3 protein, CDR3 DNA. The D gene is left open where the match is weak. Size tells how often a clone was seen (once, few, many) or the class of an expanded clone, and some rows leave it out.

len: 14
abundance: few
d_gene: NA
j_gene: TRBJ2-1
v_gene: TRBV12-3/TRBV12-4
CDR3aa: CASSLELVRNEQFF
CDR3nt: TGTGCCAGCAGTTTAGAACTAGTCCGGAATGAGCAGTTCTTC

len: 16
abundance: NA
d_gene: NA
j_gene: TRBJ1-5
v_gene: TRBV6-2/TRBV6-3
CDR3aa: CASSYPLTVYYQPQHF
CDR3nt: TGTGCCAGCAGTTACCCTCTAACAGTTTACTATCAGCCCCAGCATTTT

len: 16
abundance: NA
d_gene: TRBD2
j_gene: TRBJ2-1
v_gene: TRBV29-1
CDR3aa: CSVDPGLAGGGDEQFF
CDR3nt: TGCAGCGTTGATCCGGGACTAGCGGGAGGGGGCGATGAGCAGTTCTTC

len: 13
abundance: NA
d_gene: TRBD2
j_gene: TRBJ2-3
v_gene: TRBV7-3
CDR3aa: CASSRGGADTQYF
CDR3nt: TGTGCCAGCAGCCGGGGGGGCGCAGATACGCAGTATTTT

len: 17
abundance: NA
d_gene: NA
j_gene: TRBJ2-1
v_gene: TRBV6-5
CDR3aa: CASSYSPRGVTYNEQFF
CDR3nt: TGTGCCAGCAGTTACTCTCCCAGGGGGGTGACCTACAATGAGCAGTTCTTC

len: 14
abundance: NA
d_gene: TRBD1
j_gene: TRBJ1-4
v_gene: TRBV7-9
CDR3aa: CASSWTGGNEKLFF
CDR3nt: TGTGCCAGCTCTTGGACAGGGGGAAATGAAAAACTGTTTTTT

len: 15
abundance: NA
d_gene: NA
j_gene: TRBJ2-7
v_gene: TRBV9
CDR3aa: CASSVDEGWSYEQYF
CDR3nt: TGTGCCAGCAGCGTAGATGAGGGTTGGTCCTACGAGCAGTACTTC

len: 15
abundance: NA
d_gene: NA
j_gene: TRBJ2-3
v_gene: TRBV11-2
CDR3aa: CAGSRDRPDTDTQYF
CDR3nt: TGTGCCGGCAGTCGAGACAGGCCGGACACAGATACGCAGTATTTT

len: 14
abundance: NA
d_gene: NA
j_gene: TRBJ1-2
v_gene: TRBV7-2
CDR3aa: CASSEGGGNYGYTF
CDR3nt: TGTGCCAGCAGCGAGGGGGGGGGAAACTATGGCTACACCTTC

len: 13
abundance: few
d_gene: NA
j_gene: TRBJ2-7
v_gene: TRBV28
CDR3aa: CASSFIGNYEQYF
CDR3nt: TGTGCCAGCAGTTTTATAGGGAACTACGAGCAGTACTTC

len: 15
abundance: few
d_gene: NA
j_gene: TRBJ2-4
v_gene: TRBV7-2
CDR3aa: CASSLARGAKNIQYF
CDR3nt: TGTGCCAGCAGCTTAGCGCGGGGAGCCAAAAACATTCAGTACTTC

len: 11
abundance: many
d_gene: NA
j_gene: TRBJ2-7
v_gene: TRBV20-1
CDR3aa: CSAPLRHEQYF
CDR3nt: TGCAGTGCCCCGCTACGCCACGAGCAGTACTTC

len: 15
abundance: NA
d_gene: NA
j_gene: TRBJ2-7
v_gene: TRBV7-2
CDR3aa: CASSLGALADYEQYF
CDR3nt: TGTGCCAGCAGCTTAGGAGCTCTAGCAGACTACGAGCAGTACTTC

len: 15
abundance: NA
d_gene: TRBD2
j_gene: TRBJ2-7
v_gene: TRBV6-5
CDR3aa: CASSYFAGGGYEQYF
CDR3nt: TGTGCCAGCAGTTACTTCGCGGGAGGTGGGTACGAGCAGTACTTC

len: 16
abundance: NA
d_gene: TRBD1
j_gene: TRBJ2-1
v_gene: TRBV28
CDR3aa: CASSIETYRGSEEQFF
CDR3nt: TGTGCCAGCAGTATTGAAACATACAGGGGGTCCGAGGAGCAGTTCTTC

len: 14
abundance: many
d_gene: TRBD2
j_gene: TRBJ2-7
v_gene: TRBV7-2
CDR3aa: CASSTSGRLYEQYF
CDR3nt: TGTGCCAGCAGCACCAGCGGGAGGCTCTACGAGCAGTACTTC

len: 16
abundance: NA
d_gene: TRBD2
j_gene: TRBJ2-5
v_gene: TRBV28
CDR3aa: CASREGLAGVQETQYF
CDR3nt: TGTGCCAGCAGGGAGGGGCTAGCGGGAGTTCAAGAGACCCAGTACTTC

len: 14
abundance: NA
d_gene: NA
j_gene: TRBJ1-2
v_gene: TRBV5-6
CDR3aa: CASSSGVPNYGYTF
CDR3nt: TGTGCCAGCAGCTCGGGGGTACCTAACTATGGCTACACCTTC

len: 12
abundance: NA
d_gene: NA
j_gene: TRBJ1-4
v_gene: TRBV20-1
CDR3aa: CSARDRLNELFF
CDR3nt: TGCAGTGCTAGAGATCGCCTAAATGAGCTGTTTTTT

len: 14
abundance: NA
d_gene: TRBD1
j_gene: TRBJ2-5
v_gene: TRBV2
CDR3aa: CASSLYRGLDEQYF
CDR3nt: TGTGCCAGCAGTCTCTACAGGGGGCTCGATGAGCAGTACTTC

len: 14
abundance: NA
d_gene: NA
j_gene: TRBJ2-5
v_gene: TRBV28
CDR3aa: CASSARWGQETQYF
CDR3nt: TGTGCCAGCAGCGCTCGGTGGGGGCAAGAGACCCAGTACTTC

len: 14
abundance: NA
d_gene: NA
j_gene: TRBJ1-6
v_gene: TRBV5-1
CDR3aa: CASSTGQPGAPLHF
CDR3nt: TGCGCCAGCAGCACCGGACAGCCCGGGGCACCCCTCCACTTT

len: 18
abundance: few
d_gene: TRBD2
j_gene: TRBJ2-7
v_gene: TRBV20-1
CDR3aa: CSAREIGGRDPSSYEQYF
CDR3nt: TGCAGTGCTAGAGAAATTGGCGGGAGGGACCCGAGCTCCTACGAGCAGTACTTC

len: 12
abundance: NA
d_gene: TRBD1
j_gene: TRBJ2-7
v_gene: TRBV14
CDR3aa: CASRGQVYEQYF
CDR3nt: TGTGCCAGCAGGGGACAGGTCTACGAGCAGTACTTC

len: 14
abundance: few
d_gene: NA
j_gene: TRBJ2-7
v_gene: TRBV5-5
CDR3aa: CASSGSTVAYEQYF
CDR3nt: TGTGCCAGCAGCGGATCCACGGTAGCCTACGAGCAGTACTTC

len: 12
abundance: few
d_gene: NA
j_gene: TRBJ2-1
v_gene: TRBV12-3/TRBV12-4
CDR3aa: CASSLVSGEQFF
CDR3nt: TGTGCCAGTTCCTTAGTAAGCGGTGAGCAGTTCTTC

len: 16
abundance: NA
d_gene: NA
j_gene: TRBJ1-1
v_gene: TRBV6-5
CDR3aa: CASKREGGRTNTEAFF
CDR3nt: TGTGCCAGCAAACGAGAGGGGGGACGGACGAACACTGAAGCTTTCTTT

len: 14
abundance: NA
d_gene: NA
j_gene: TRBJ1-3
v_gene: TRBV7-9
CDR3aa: CASSPDIAGNTIYF
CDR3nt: TGTGCCAGCAGCCCCGACATTGCTGGAAACACCATATATTTT

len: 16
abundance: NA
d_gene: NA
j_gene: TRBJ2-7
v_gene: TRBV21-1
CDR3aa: CASSKGRQSLSYEQYF
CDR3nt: TGTGCCAGCAGCAAAGGACGACAGTCCCTCTCCTACGAGCAGTACTTC

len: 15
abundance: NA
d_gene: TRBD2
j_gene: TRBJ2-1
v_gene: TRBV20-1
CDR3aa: CSAPSGGSWYNEQFF
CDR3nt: TGCAGTGCCCCCTCGGGGGGTTCATGGTACAATGAGCAGTTCTTC

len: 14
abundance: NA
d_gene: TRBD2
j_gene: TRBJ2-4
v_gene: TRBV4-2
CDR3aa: CASSQPGTSVSQYF
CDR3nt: TGTGCCAGCAGCCAACCCGGGACTAGCGTATCGCAGTACTTC

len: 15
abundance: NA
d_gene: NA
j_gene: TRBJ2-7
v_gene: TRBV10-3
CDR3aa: CAIRVSTAPGGEQYF
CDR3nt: TGTGCCATCAGGGTAAGTACAGCCCCCGGAGGGGAGCAGTACTTC

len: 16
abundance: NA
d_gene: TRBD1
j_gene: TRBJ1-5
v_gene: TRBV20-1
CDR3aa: CSARGTGGFSNQPQHF
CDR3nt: TGCAGTGCTAGGGGGACAGGGGGCTTTAGCAATCAGCCCCAGCATTTT

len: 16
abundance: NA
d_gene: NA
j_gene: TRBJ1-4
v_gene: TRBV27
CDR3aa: CASPRPGVRTNEKLFF
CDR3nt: TGTGCCAGTCCCAGGCCGGGGGTTCGCACTAATGAAAAACTGTTTTTT

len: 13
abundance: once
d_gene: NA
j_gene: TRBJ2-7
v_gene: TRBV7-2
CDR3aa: CASSLEGGGEQYF
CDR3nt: TGTGCCAGCAGCTTAGAGGGCGGCGGAGAGCAGTACTTC

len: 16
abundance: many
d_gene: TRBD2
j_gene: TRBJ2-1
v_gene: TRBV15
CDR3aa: CATSGILAGAGNEQFF
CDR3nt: TGTGCCACCAGCGGGATACTAGCGGGAGCGGGGAATGAGCAGTTCTTC

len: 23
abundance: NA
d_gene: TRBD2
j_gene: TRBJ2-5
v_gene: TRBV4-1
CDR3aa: CASSQAAASGRLAVKKGEETQYF
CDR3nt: TGCGCCAGCAGCCAAGCTGCCGCCTCGGGTCGACTAGCGGTAAAAAAGGGGGAAGAGACCCAGTACTTC

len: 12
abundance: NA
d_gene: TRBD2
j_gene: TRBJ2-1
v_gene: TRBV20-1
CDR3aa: CSAVAGGDEQFF
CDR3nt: TGCAGTGCAGTAGCGGGAGGTGATGAGCAGTTCTTC

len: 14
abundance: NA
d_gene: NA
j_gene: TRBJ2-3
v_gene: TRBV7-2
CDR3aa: CASSLARGTDTQYF
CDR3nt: TGTGCCAGCAGCTTAGCCAGGGGCACAGATACGCAGTATTTT

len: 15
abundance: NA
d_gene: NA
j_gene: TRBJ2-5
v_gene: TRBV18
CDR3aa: CASSPPQGILETQYF
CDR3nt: TGTGCCAGCTCACCACCGCAAGGTATCCTTGAGACCCAGTACTTC

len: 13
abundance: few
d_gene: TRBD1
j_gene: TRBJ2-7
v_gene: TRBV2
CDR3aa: CAGTLDRGNEQYF
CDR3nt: TGTGCCGGAACCTTGGACAGGGGAAACGAGCAGTACTTC

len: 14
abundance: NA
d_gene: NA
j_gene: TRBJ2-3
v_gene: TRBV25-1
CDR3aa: CASSGNRVYFTQYF
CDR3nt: TGTGCCAGCAGTGGGAACAGGGTTTACTTCACGCAGTATTTT

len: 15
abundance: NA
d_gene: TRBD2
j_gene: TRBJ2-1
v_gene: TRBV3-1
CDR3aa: CASSPREGRPNEQFF
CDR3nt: TGTGCCAGCAGCCCACGGGAGGGTCGTCCCAATGAGCAGTTCTTC

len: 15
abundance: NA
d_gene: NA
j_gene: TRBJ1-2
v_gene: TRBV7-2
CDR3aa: CASSPSGVLNYGYTF
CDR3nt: TGTGCCAGCAGCCCGAGCGGCGTCCTTAACTATGGCTACACCTTC

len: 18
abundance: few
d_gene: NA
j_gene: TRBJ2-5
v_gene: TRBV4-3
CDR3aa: CASSQEWSGAGLWKTQYF
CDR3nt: TGCGCCAGCAGCCAAGAGTGGTCGGGAGCTGGTCTTTGGAAGACCCAGTACTTC